These 3 T cell receptor beta chains share one sample of origin, sequenced in a study of CD8 T cells in Susac syndrome. RNA was extracted with the RNeasy kit, and a quantity of about 0.45 to 1 ug was reverse transcribed using random hexamers. A single record per CDR3 protein comes from TCRdb applying MiXCR to the immunoSEQ multiplex PCR reads. The repertoire holds about 150,000 distinct CDR3 sequences, with 94% as singletons. The material sequenced was CD8+ T cells from PBMCs. The receptors derive from a human donor with multiple sclerosis.

The V and J genes are TRBV25-1 and TRBJ1-2; 9 bases are shared with TRBD1. This CDR3 region has 15 residues. Per germline, CDR1 MGHDK and CDR2 SYGVNS. Germline trimming cut 4 bases from V and 7 bases from J; bases unmatched to any gene: 10. The CDR3 DNA follows: TGTGCCAGCAGTGTGGGGACAGGGATTATAGGTGGCTACACCTTC. Residues: CASSVGTGIIGGYTF.

V and J are TRBV2 and TRBJ2-3, with 9 bases identical to TRBD1. Germline-derived CDR1 and CDR2 are SNHLY and FYNNEI. This CDR3 contains 14 residues. The trim removed 6 bases at V and 5 bases at J, leaving 6 bases unmatched. The CDR3 loop reads CASRTGQGKDTQYF. CDR3 nucleotides: TGTGCCAGCAGGACCGGACAGGGGAAAGATACGCAGTATTTT.

The chain is built from TRBV15 and TRBJ2-4; D possibly corresponds to TRBD1 (5 bases). V gave up 0 bases and J gave up 7 bases, with 10 bases separating them. The CDR3 sequence is 14 residues long. Germline CDR1 and CDR2: LNHNV and YYDKDF (reference sequence). This CDR3 reads CATSRDRGLNIQYF. The CDR3 nucleotides are TGTGCCACCAGCAGAGATAGGGGCTTGAACATTCAGTACTTC. The full variable domain, with the rest looked up from reference TRBV15 and TRBJ2-4, is DAMVIQNPRYQVTQFGKPVTLSCSQTLNHNVMYWYQQKSSQAPKLLFHYYDKDFNNEADTPDNFQSRRPNTSFCFLDIRSPGLGDTAMYLCATSRDRGLNIQYFGAGTRLSVL.